This passage covers 25 T cell receptor beta chains from one sample sequenced in a study of T cell changes during pregnancy in multiple sclerosis. Clones were read by immunoSEQ multiplex PCR, and TCRdb kept only the in-frame ones, dropping some. The sample lists under 80,000 clones, under 95% occurring once. The source material was CD4+ T cells from peripheral blood mononuclear cells, sampled in the second trimester of pregnancy. Receptors were obtained from a female donor with multiple sclerosis, enrolled in a pregnancy study.

This chain uses TRBV18 with TRBJ2-7, with 8 bases lining up with TRBD2. Unmatched junction bases numbered 8, after V lost 4 bases and J lost 6 bases. Germline CDR1 and CDR2: KGHSH and LQKENI. This CDR3 spans 14 amino acids. In DNA form, the CDR3 reads TGTGCCAGCTCACTGCTAGCGGGCCCTCTCGAGCAGTACTTC. Amino acid sequence: CASSLLAGPLEQYF.

The chain joins TRBV5-4 to TRBJ2-7; a possible D gene is TRBD2 (5 bases). Trimming cost V 4 bases and J 4 bases, with 9 bases left between them. Germline-derived CDR1 and CDR2 are SGHNT and YYREEE (reference sequence). The length of the CDR3 is 12 residues. The CDR3 sequence: CASSLWTYEQYF. In nucleotides, the CDR3 is TGTGCCAGCAGCCTATGGACTTACGAGCAGTACTTC. Based on the CDR3 plus reference TRBV5-4 and TRBJ2-7, the full variable domain is ETGVTQSPTHLIKTRGQQVTLRCSSQSGHNTVSWYQQALGQGPQFIFQYYREEENGRGNFPPRFSGLQFPNYSSELNVNALELDDSALYLCASSLWTYEQYFGPGTRLTVT.

Here the CDR3 reads CASSLGERTGGESTDTQYF. The CDR3 DNA sequence: TGTGCCAGCAGCTTAGGAGAGAGGACAGGGGGCGAGAGCACAGATACGCAGTATTTT. The chain has TRBV11-3 and TRBJ2-3; 11 bases map to TRBD1. From germline, CDR1 is SGHNT and CDR2 YENEEA. This CDR3 comprises 19 residues. J gave up 0 bases and V 1 base, and 9 bases lay outside the gene matches.

A single count supports this clone. This chain links TRBV29-1 with TRBJ2-5; possible D gene TRBD1, 6 bases. This CDR3 has 13 amino acids. CDR1 is SQVTM and CDR2 is ANQGSEA in the germline V gene. V was clipped by 6 bases and J by 0 bases, with 11 bases between them. This CDR3 is CSVKGQYQETQYF. Here the CDR3 DNA reads TGCAGCGTCAAAGGACAGTACCAAGAGACCCAGTACTTC. Full variable domain (outside the CDR3, taken from reference TRBV29-1 and TRBJ2-5): SAVISQKPSRDICQRGTSLTIQCQVDSQVTMMFWYRQQPGQSLTLIATANQGSEATYESGFVIDKFPISRPNLTFSTLTVSNMSPEDSSIYLCSVKGQYQETQYFGPGTRLLVL.

The genes are TRBV7-8 and TRBJ2-5; the match to TRBD2 covers 13 bases. Germline V gene sequence: CDR1 SGHVS, CDR2 FQNEAQ. This CDR3 spans 18 amino acids. V lost 5 bases, J lost 4 bases, and 13 bases stayed unmatched. The CDR3 sequence is CASSPRLLAGGPRETQYF. The CDR3 region has the DNA TGTGCCAGCAGCCCCCGATTACTAGCGGGGGGGCCGAGAGAGACCCAGTACTTC.

This chain joins TRBV19 and TRBJ1-2; D is unclear. V lost 11 bases to trimming and J lost 8 bases, with 15 bases between them. This CDR3 contains 11 residues. Germline lookup yields CDR1 LNHDA and CDR2 SQIVND (reference sequence). CDR3 residues: CAGEGPRGYTF. CDR3 coding DNA: TGTGCCGGGGAGGGTCCGCGGGGCTACACCTTC.

V is TRBV5-8 and J is TRBJ2-1; 9 positions match TRBD2. This CDR3 is 16 amino acids long. V lost 0 bases to trimming and J lost 4 bases; unmatched junction nucleotides: 5. Germline CDR1 is SGHTS and CDR2 is YDEGEE. DNA of the CDR3: TGTGCCAGCAGCTTGGGTGTAGCGGGGGATTACAATGAGCAGTTCTTC. It encodes CASSLGVAGDYNEQFF.

This chain connects TRBV5-1 to TRBJ2-5; 13 bases map to TRBD2. Germline V lookup: CDR1 SGHRS, CDR2 YFSETQ. Trimming took 2 bases from V and 1 from J; bases not matched to a gene: 2. The CDR3 extends over 16 amino acids. The CDR3 here is CASSFGLAGVQETQYF. In nucleotides, the CDR3 is TGCGCCAGCAGCTTCGGACTAGCGGGAGTCCAAGAGACCCAGTACTTC.

The chain is built from TRBV13 and TRBJ2-1, with TRBD1 matching 9 bases. Germline trimming cut 5 bases from V and 8 bases from J; bases unmatched to any gene: 13. Germline lookup yields CDR1 PRHDT and CDR2 FYEKMQ (reference sequence). The CDR3 contains 16 residues. The CDR3 DNA follows: TGTGCCAGCAGCCCTGTCGGGACAGGGACTTGGGATGAGCAGTTCTTC. Its protein product is CASSPVGTGTWDEQFF. Combining the CDR3 with reference TRBV13 and TRBJ2-1 gives the whole variable domain AAGVIQSPRHLIKEKRETATLKCYPIPRHDTVYWYQQGPGQDPQFLISFYEKMQSDKGSIPDRFSAQQFSDYHSELNMSSLELGDSALYFCASSPVGTGTWDEQFFGPGTRLTVL.

V usage is TRBV29-1 and J usage is TRBJ1-1; D may be TRBD1 (5 bases). Per germline, CDR1 SQVTM and CDR2 ANQGSEA. The ends were cut back, 1 base at V and 1 base at J, with 7 bases in the middle. This CDR3 has 13 residues. The CDR3 loop is CSVEATANTEAFF. CDR3 sequence (DNA): TGCAGCGTTGAAGCGACAGCGAACACTGAAGCTTTCTTT.

The rearrangement links TRBV7-9 to TRBJ1-6; TRBD1 might be the D (6 bases). Trimming pared 8 bases from V and 2 bases from J, leaving 13 bases between. The germline CDR1 and CDR2 sequences are SEHNR and FQNEAQ (reference sequence). CDR3 size: 15 residues. The DNA of the CDR3 is TGTGCCAGCGCGCCCGAGGGGGCCTATAATTCACCCCTCCACTTT. Encoded protein: CASAPEGAYNSPLHF. The complete variable domain, with remaining parts taken from reference TRBV7-9 and TRBJ1-6, reads DTGVSQNPRHKITKRGQNVTFRCDPISEHNRLYWYRQTLGQGPEFLTYFQNEAQLEKSRLLSDRFSAERPKGSFSTLEIQRTEQGDSAMYLCASAPEGAYNSPLHFGNGTRLTVT.

The chain couples TRBV11-1 to TRBJ2-1, with D perhaps TRBD1 (5 bases). CDR1 and CDR2 from the germline V gene are SGHAT and FQDESV (reference sequence). The CDR3 contains 14 residues. Trimming shortened V by 4 bases and J by 4 bases, and 11 bases separated the two germline ends. The CDR3 is CASSYTGTYNEQFF. CDR3 nucleotide sequence: TGTGCCAGCAGCTACACAGGAACTTACAATGAGCAGTTCTTC.

This chain joins TRBV4-2 and TRBJ1-6; a weak D match, TRBD1 (5 bases). The germline V gene encodes CDR1 LGHNA and CDR2 YNFKEQ. Trimming removed 1 base at V and 6 bases at J, with 16 bases between. The CDR3 is made up of 17 amino acids. The CDR3 loop is CASSQVLAGGSNSPLHF. The CDR3 DNA reads TGTGCCAGCAGCCAAGTACTGGCCGGGGGATCTAATTCACCCCTCCACTTT.

The chain links TRBV7-2 to TRBJ2-3, with no clear D. Trimming removed 3 bases from V and 2 bases from J, with 3 bases in between. The CDR3 runs 12 residues. CDR1 is SGHTA, CDR2 FQGNSA, per germline. The CDR3 spells CASSFFTDTQYF. The CDR3 nucleotides read TGTGCCAGCAGCTTCTTCACAGATACGCAGTATTTT. Full variable domain (remainder filled in from reference TRBV7-2 and TRBJ2-3): GAGVSQSPSNKVTEKGKDVELRCDPISGHTALYWYRQSLGQGLEFLIYFQGNSAPDKSGLPSDRFSAERTGGSVSTLTIQRTQQEDSAVYLCASSFFTDTQYFGPGTRLTVL.

The chain uses TRBV19 and TRBJ1-4; D remains ambiguous. V lost 5 bases and J lost 5, with 9 bases in between. The CDR3 totals 13 residues. Germline V lookup: CDR1 LNHDA, CDR2 SQIVND (reference sequence). The CDR3 protein is CASSPQENEKLFF. The CDR3 DNA follows: TGTGCCAGTAGTCCGCAGGAAAATGAAAAACTGTTTTTT.

V gene TRBV27 combines with J gene TRBJ1-3; 8 bases align to TRBD1. CDR3 length equals 15 residues. Looked up from germline, CDR1 is MNHEY and CDR2 is SMNVEV (reference sequence). V was pared by 7 bases and J by 1 base, with 6 bases of the junction left unmatched. CDR3 region: CASKRDRFSGNTIYF. CDR3 sequence (DNA): TGTGCCAGCAAGAGGGACAGGTTTTCTGGAAACACCATATATTTT.

This clone was counted a single time. The J gene is TRBJ1-2, the V gene TRBV29-1; no reliable D call. The germline gives CDR1 SQVTM, CDR2 ANQGSEA. This CDR3 comprises 12 residues. Trimming took off 6 bases at V and 2 bases at J, with 10 bases between the two ends. The DNA of the CDR3 is TGCAGCGTCCAGTTACCGAACTATGGCTACACCTTC. Translation: CSVQLPNYGYTF.

A word on this clone: Additional DNA sequences in this sample encode the identical CDR3. The chain links TRBV5-1 to TRBJ1-2; no reliable D call. V lost 0 bases and J 0 bases, leaving 3 bases between the germline ends. The CDR3 is 13 amino acids. CDR1 is SGHRS and CDR2 is YFSETQ in the germline V gene. Written as DNA, the CDR3 is TGCGCCAGCAGCTTGGCAGCTAACTATGGCTACACCTTC. Protein: CASSLAANYGYTF.

The chain employs TRBV5-1 and TRBJ1-4; the D gene is possibly TRBD1 (5 bases). The CDR3 sequence is 13 residues long. Germline loops: CDR1 SGHRS, CDR2 YFSETQ. Trimming cost V 4 bases and J 8 bases, with 12 bases left between them. The CDR3 region has the DNA TGCGCCAGCAGCACGGTTAAGGGGGAAAAACTGTTTTTT. Amino acid sequence: CASSTVKGEKLFF. Full variable domain (outside the CDR3, taken from reference TRBV5-1 and TRBJ1-4): KAGVTQTPRYLIKTRGQQVTLSCSPISGHRSVSWYQQTPGQGLQFLFEYFSETQRNKGNFPGRFSGRQFSNSRSEMNVSTLELGDSALYLCASSTVKGEKLFFGSGTQLSVL.

The chain carries TRBV11-3 and TRBJ2-7; tentatively, D is TRBD2 (5 bases). Germline V gene lookup returns CDR1 SGHNT and CDR2 YENEEA. V was clipped by 5 bases and J by 4 bases, with 15 bases between them. This CDR3 comprises 14 residues. The CDR3 loop reads CASSIRTDSYEQYF. For the CDR3, the DNA is TGTGCCAGCAGCATACGGACGGACTCATACGAGCAGTACTTC. Full variable domain (missing parts from reference TRBV11-3 and TRBJ2-7): EAGVVQSPRYKIIEKKQPVAFWCNPISGHNTLYWYLQNLGQGPELLIRYENEEAVDDSQLPKDRFSAERLKGVDSTLKIQPAELGDSAVYLCASSIRTDSYEQYFGPGTRLTVT.

The chain recombines TRBV11-3 with TRBJ2-5; the D is unclear. The V gene lost 5 bases and the J gene lost 2 bases, with 6 bases spanning the gap. Germline loops: CDR1 SGHNT, CDR2 YENEEA. CDR3 length: 12 amino acids. This CDR3 is CASSPQQETQYF. DNA of the CDR3: TGTGCCAGCAGCCCCCAGCAAGAGACCCAGTACTTC.

V is TRBV4-1 and J is TRBJ1-4; TRBD1 matches at 12 bases. The CDR3 runs 16 residues. V trimming: 0 bases; J trimming: 10 bases; junction bases outside the gene matches: 6. Germline V lookup: CDR1 MGHRA, CDR2 YSYEKL. The DNA for the CDR3 is TGCGCCAGCAGCCAAGACCGGGACAGGGGGCAGGGAAAACTGTTTTTT. Translating gives CASSQDRDRGQGKLFF.

The rearrangement joins TRBV28 to TRBJ1-4; TRBD1 agrees at 9 bases. The CDR3 extends over 14 amino acids. V shed 4 bases, J shed 11 bases, and the junction held 8 bases outside the gene matches. Per germline, CDR1 MDHEN and CDR2 SYDVKM. The CDR3 DNA is TGTGCCAGCAGTTGGGGGACAGGGTGGGAGAAACTGTTTTTT. Translation gives CASSWGTGWEKLFF.

The chain is built from TRBV28 and TRBJ1-2; 7 nucleotides agree with TRBD1. V dropped 9 bases and J dropped 4; count of bases not matched to a gene: 8. The CDR3 is 13 residues long. Germline lookup yields CDR1 MDHEN and CDR2 SYDVKM. CDR3 sequence reads: CASQSTGVYGYTF. The CDR3 DNA reads as TGTGCCAGTCAATCTACAGGGGTCTATGGCTACACCTTC.

V usage is TRBV18 and J usage is TRBJ1-4, with D maybe TRBD1 (6 bases). Trimming left V 3 bases short and J 8 bases short, with 10 bases between. CDR1 and CDR2 from the germline V gene are KGHSH and LQKENI. The CDR3 is 13 amino acids. The CDR3 DNA reads as TGTGCCAGCTCACCGGGAGGGGGAGAAAAACTGTTTTTT. This codes for CASSPGGGEKLFF.